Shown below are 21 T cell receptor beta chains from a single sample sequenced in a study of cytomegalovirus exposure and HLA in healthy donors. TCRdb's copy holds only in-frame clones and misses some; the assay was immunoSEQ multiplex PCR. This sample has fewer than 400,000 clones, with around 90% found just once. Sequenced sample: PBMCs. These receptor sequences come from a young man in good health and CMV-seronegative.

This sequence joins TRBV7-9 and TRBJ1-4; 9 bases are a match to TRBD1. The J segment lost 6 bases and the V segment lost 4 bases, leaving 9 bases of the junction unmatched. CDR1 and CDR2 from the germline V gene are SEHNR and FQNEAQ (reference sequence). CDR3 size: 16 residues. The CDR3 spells CASSSPGQGPDEKLFF. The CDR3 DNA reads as TGTGCCAGCAGCTCGCCGGGACAGGGACCGGATGAAAAACTGTTTTTT.

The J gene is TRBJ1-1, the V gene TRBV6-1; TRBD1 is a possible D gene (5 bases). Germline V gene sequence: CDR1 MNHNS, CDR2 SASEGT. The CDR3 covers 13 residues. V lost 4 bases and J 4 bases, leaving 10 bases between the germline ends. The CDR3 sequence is CASSAGRGTEAFF. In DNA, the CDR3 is TGTGCCAGCAGTGCCGGGAGGGGCACTGAAGCTTTCTTT.

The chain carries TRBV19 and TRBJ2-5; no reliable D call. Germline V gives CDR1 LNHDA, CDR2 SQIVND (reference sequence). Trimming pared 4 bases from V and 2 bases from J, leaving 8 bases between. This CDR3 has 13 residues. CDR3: CASSRLEQETQYF. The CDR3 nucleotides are TGTGCCAGTAGTAGACTTGAACAAGAGACCCAGTACTTC. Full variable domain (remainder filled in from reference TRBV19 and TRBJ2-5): DGGITQSPKYLFRKEGQNVTLSCEQNLNHDAMYWYRQDPGQGLRLIYYSQIVNDFQKGDIAEGYSVSREKKESFPLTVTSAQKNPTAFYLCASSRLEQETQYFGPGTRLLVL.

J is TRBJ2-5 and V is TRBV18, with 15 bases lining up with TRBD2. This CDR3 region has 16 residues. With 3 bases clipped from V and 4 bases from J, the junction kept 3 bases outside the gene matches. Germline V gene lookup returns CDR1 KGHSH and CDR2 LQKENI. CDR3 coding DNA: TGTGCCAGCTCACCGGGACTAGCGGGGGGACGAGAGACCCAGTACTTC. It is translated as CASSPGLAGGRETQYF.

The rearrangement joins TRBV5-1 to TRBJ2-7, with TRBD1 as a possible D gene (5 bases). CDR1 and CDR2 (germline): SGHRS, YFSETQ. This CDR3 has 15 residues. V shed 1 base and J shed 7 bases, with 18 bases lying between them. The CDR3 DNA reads TGCGCCAGCAGCTTGTCCAACAGGAACTGGGAAGAGCAGTACTTC. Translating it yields CASSLSNRNWEEQYF.

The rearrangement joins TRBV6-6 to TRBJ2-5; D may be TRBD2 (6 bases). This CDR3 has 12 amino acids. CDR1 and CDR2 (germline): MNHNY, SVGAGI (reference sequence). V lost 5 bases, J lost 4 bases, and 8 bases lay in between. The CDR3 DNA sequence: TGTGCCAGCAGTCCCGGGGGAGAGACCCAGTACTTC. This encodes CASSPGGETQYF.

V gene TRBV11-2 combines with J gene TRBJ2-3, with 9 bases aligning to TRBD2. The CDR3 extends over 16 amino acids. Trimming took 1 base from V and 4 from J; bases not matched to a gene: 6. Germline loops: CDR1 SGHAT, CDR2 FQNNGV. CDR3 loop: CASSLGRGGRSDTQYF. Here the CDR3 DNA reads TGTGCCAGCAGCTTAGGGCGGGGGGGCCGGTCAGATACGCAGTATTTT.

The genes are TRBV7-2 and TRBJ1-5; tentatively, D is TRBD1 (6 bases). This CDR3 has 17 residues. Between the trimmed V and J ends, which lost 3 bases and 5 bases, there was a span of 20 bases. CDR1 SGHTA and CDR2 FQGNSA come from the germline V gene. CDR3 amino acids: CASSFKLGGWRDQPQHF. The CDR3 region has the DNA TGTGCCAGCAGCTTTAAATTAGGGGGTTGGAGAGATCAGCCCCAGCATTTT.

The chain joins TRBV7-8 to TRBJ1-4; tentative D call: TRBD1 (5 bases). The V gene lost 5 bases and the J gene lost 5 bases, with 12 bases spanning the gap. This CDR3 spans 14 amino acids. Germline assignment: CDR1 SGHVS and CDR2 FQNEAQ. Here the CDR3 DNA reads TGTGCCAGCAGCCCAGGGCTCGGAAATGAAAAACTGTTTTTT. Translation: CASSPGLGNEKLFF.

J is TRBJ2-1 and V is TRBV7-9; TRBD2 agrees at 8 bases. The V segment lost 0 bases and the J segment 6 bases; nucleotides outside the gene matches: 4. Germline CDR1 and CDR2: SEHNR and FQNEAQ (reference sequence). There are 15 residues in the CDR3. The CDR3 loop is CASSLAGAGGNEQFF. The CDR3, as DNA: TGTGCCAGCAGCTTAGCCGGCGCGGGGGGCAATGAGCAGTTCTTC.

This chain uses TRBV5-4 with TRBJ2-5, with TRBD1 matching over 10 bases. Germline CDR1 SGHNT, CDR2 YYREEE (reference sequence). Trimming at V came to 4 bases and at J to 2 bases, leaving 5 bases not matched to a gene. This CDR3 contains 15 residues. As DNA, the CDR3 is TGTGCCAGCAGCCTCCGGGACAGGGGACAAGAGACCCAGTACTTC. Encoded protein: CASSLRDRGQETQYF. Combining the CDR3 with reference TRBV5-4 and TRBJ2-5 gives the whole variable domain ETGVTQSPTHLIKTRGQQVTLRCSSQSGHNTVSWYQQALGQGPQFIFQYYREEENGRGNFPPRFSGLQFPNYSSELNVNALELDDSALYLCASSLRDRGQETQYFGPGTRLLVL.

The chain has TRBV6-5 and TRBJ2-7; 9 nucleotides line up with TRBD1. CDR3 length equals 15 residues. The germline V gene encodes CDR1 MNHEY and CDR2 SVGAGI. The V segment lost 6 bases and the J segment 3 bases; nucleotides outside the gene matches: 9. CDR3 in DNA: TGTGCCAGCAGATTGGGACAGGGAAGAATCTACGAGCAGTACTTC. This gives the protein CASRLGQGRIYEQYF.

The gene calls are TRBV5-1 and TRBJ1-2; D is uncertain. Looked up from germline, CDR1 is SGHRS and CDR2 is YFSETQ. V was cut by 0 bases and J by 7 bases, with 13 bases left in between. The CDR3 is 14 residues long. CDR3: CASSLGRDFGGYTF. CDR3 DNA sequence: TGCGCCAGCAGCTTGGGGAGGGATTTCGGTGGCTACACCTTC.

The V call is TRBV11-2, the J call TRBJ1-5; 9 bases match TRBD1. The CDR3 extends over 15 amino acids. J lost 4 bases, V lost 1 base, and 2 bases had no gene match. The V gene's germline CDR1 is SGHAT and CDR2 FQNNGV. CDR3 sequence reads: CASSLGQGGNQPQHF. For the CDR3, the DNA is TGTGCCAGCAGCTTAGGACAGGGGGGTAATCAGCCCCAGCATTTT.

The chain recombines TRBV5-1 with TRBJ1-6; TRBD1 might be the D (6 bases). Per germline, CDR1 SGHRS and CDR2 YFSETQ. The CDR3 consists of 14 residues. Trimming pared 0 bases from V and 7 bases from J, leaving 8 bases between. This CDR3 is CASSLEGGNSPLHF. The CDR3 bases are TGCGCCAGCAGCTTGGAGGGGGGGAATTCACCCCTCCACTTT.

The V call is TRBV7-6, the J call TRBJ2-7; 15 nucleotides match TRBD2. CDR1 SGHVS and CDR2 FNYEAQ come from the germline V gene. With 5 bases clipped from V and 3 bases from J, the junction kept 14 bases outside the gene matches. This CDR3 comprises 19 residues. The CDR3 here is CASSLSGTSGGPVIYEQYF. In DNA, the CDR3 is TGTGCCAGCAGCCTCTCCGGGACTAGCGGGGGGCCGGTGATCTACGAGCAGTACTTC.

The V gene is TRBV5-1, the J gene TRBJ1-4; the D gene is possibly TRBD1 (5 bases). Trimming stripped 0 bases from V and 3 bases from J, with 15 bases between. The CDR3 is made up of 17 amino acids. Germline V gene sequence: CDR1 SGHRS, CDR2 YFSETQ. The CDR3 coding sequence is TGCGCCAGCAGCTTGGCCAAAGGGGTGGGGTCTAATGAAAAACTGTTTTTT. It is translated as CASSLAKGVGSNEKLFF.

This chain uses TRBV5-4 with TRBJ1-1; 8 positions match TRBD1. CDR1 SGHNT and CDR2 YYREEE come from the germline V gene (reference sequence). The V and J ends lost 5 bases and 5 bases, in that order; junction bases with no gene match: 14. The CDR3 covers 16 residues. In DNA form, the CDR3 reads TGTGCCAGCAGTTACGACAGGGGAGGCTTGCCGACTGAAGCTTTCTTT. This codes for CASSYDRGGLPTEAFF. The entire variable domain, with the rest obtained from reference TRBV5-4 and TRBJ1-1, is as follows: ETGVTQSPTHLIKTRGQQVTLRCSSQSGHNTVSWYQQALGQGPQFIFQYYREEENGRGNFPPRFSGLQFPNYSSELNVNALELDDSALYLCASSYDRGGLPTEAFFGQGTRLTVV.

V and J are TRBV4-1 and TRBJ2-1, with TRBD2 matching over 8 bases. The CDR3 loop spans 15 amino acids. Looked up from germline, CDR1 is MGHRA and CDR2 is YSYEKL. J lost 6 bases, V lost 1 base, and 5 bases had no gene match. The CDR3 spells CASSQGLALLNEQFF. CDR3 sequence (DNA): TGCGCCAGCAGCCAAGGACTAGCGCTCCTCAATGAGCAGTTCTTC.

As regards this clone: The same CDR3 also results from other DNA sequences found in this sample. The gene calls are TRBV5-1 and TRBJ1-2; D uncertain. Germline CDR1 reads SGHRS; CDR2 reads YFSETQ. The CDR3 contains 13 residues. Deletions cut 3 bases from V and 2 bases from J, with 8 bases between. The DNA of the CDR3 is TGCGCCAGCAGCTCGGCGGGAAACTATGGCTACACCTTC. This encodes CASSSAGNYGYTF.

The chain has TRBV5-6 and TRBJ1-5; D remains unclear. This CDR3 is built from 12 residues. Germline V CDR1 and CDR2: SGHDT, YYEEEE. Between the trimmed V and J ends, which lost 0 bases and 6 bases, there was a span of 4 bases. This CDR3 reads CASSLGVQPQHF. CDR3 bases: TGTGCCAGCAGCTTGGGAGTTCAGCCCCAGCATTTT.